A single sample is the source of the 8 T cell receptor beta chains below, sequenced in a study of T cell responses to AZD1222 COVID-19 vaccine. This table comes from immunoSEQ multiplex PCR, and its TCRdb copy is limited to in-frame clones, with some not included. The sample contains some 170,000 clones, just under 90% of which appear only once. The source material was peripheral blood, sampled 28 days after the second dose of the MenACWY control vaccine. These receptors originate from an adult who received the MenACWY meningococcal vaccine as a control.

The chain uses TRBV7-3 and TRBJ2-1; either TRBD1 or TRBD2 may fit D (5 bases each). CDR1 and CDR2 (germline): SGHTA, FQGTGA. The CDR3 has 15 amino acids. The germline V and J ends were trimmed by 2 bases and 4 bases, with 12 bases remaining between them. CDR3 loop: CASSLYGTDYNEQFF. The CDR3 region has the DNA TGTGCCAGCAGCTTATACGGGACGGATTACAATGAGCAGTTCTTC.

This clone was found once. CDR3 in DNA: TGTGCCAGCTCCGCCCGGACAGAGATTTATGGCTACACCTTC. As protein: CASSARTEIYGYTF. The chain has TRBV18 and TRBJ1-2; D is possibly TRBD1 (6 bases). The CDR3 has 14 residues. Germline V gene lookup returns CDR1 KGHSH and CDR2 LQKENI. Trimming shortened V by 6 bases and J by 5 bases, and 16 bases separated the two germline ends. The full variable domain, with the rest looked up from reference TRBV18 and TRBJ1-2, is NAGVMQNPRHLVRRRGQEARLRCSPMKGHSHVYWYRQLPEEGLKFMVYLQKENIIDESGMPKERFSAEFPKEGPSILRIQQVVRGDSAAYFCASSARTEIYGYTFGSGTRLTVV.

This clone has only one observation. The chain joins TRBV9 to TRBJ1-4; 7 bases are shared with TRBD1. Unmatched junction bases numbered 9, after V lost 3 bases and J lost 4 bases. This CDR3 is built from 16 residues. Germline CDR1 and CDR2: SGDLS and YYNGEE. The CDR3 sequence: CASSAAPTGSNEKLFF. For the CDR3, the DNA is TGTGCCAGCAGCGCAGCACCGACAGGGAGTAATGAAAAACTGTTTTTT.

As DNA, the CDR3 is TGCAGCGTACTGACAGTGAGGGGAACTGAAGCTTTCTTT. Translating gives CSVLTVRGTEAFF. The rearrangement joins TRBV29-1 to TRBJ1-1, with a tentative D call TRBD1 (5 bases). The CDR3 totals 13 residues. Trimming pared 6 bases from V and 5 bases from J, leaving 16 bases between. CDR1 and CDR2 from the germline V gene are SQVTM and ANQGSEA. The entire variable domain, with the rest obtained from reference TRBV29-1 and TRBJ1-1, is as follows: SAVISQKPSRDICQRGTSLTIQCQVDSQVTMMFWYRQQPGQSLTLIATANQGSEATYESGFVIDKFPISRPNLTFSTLTVSNMSPEDSSIYLCSVLTVRGTEAFFGQGTRLTVV.

The chain is built from TRBV6-5 and TRBJ1-2; D not resolved. CDR1 and CDR2 from the germline V gene are MNHEY and SVGAGI. Between the trimmed V and J ends, which lost 5 bases and 6 bases, there was a span of 13 bases. The CDR3 sequence is 13 residues long. In nucleotides, the CDR3 is TGTGCCAGCAGTCTTATACCGCCCGATGGCTACACCTTC. It yields the protein CASSLIPPDGYTF.

This chain uses TRBV27 with TRBJ2-1, with a weak D call TRBD2 (5 bases). There are 15 residues in the CDR3. Germline loops: CDR1 MNHEY, CDR2 SMNVEV (reference sequence). Trimming shortened V by 3 bases and J by 7 bases, and 16 bases separated the two germline ends. The CDR3 DNA reads TGTGCCAGCAGTTTCCGCGGGCGCCCTGGGAATGAGCAGTTCTTC. Residues: CASSFRGRPGNEQFF.

The V call is TRBV30, the J call TRBJ2-5, with unresolved D. The CDR3 spans 13 residues. V lost 0 bases and J 5 bases, leaving 10 bases between the germline ends. The germline gives CDR1 GTSNPN, CDR2 SVGIG (reference sequence). The CDR3, as DNA: TGTGCCTGGAGTGTACTTCAACGGGAGACCCAGTACTTC. Its protein is CAWSVLQRETQYF.

This clone occurred once. As DNA, the CDR3 is TGTGCCAGCGGCACTAGCGGGAGTCCGTACAATGAGCAGTTCTTC. Residues: CASGTSGSPYNEQFF. The chain is built from TRBV6-5 and TRBJ2-1, with 11 nucleotides matching TRBD2. The CDR3 contains 15 residues. V was pared by 8 bases and J by 4 bases, with 7 bases of the junction left unmatched. Germline loops: CDR1 MNHEY, CDR2 SVGAGI.